This paragraph reports one T cell receptor beta chain. The table came from immunoSEQ multiplex PCR; TCRdb's copy has only in-frame clones and leaves some out. This sample carries about 52,000 clones, 80% to 95% of them seen once, and the ten largest clones take around 0.25%. This entry comes from a study of T cell changes during pregnancy in multiple sclerosis. J gave up 8 bases and V 6 bases, and 5 bases lay outside the gene matches. This CDR3 has 12 residues. The germline CDR1 and CDR2 sequences are MDHEN and SYDVKM. The genes are TRBV28 and TRBJ1-2, with 8 bases fitting TRBD1. Source: CD4+ T cells from peripheral blood mononuclear cells, taken in the third trimester of pregnancy. The sequence derives from a female donor with multiple sclerosis, enrolled in a pregnancy study. The CDR3 sequence is CASSRGQKGYTF. The CDR3 DNA reads as TGTGCCAGCAGCAGGGGGCAGAAAGGCTACACCTTC.